Below are 19 T cell receptor beta chains sequenced from a single sample in a study of vaccination effects on CD4 cells after COVID-19. The antigens for these receptors are not known. Antigen-specific CD4+ T cells were expanded with viral peptide pools in the ViraFEST assay before sequencing. Culture proceeded for approximately 10 days, and CD4+ T cells were then isolated. From March to December 2020, the person had a SARS-CoV-2 infection that was confirmed by PCR. Measured with immunoSEQ multiplex PCR; TCRdb has only the in-frame clones, and not every one. Among around 75,000 clones listed, over 60% were seen once. The sample was CD4+ T cells from PBMCs cultured with HIV peptides, taken before COVID-19 vaccination. Regarding subset: HIV-1 Nef peptide pool negative control/reference culture. All receptors come from a human donor who had a prior SARS-CoV-2 infection.

The rearrangement joins TRBV9 to TRBJ2-1; 8 positions agree with TRBD2. V was clipped by 4 bases and J by 8 bases; unmatched bases: 17. The CDR3 totals 17 residues. Looked up from germline, CDR1 is SGDLS and CDR2 is YYNGEE. Here the CDR3 reads CASSPRRSGGRSYEQFF. CDR3 nucleotides: TGTGCCAGCAGCCCCCGCCGATCGGGCGGGAGGAGCTATGAGCAGTTCTTC.

The rearrangement uses TRBV7-2 and TRBJ1-2; a weak D match, TRBD1 (5 bases). Trimming removed 0 bases at V and 6 bases at J, with 11 bases between. The CDR3 has 14 residues. In germline, CDR1 is SGHTA, CDR2 FQGNSA. The CDR3 protein is CASSLAAGSDGYTF. CDR3 nucleotide sequence: TGTGCCAGCAGCTTAGCCGCAGGGTCAGATGGCTACACCTTC.

This clone was recorded a few times. The chain is built from TRBV7-9 and TRBJ1-1; the D gene is possibly TRBD1 (5 bases). This CDR3 has 15 amino acids. CDR1 and CDR2 from the germline V gene are SEHNR and FQNEAQ (reference sequence). With 1 base removed from V and 1 base from J, the gap between germline ends came to 10 bases. The chain's CDR3 is CASSLGGDGNTEAFF. DNA of the CDR3: TGTGCCAGCAGCTTAGGGGGCGATGGGAACACTGAAGCTTTCTTT.

The chain joins TRBV5-4 to TRBJ1-2; no firm D call. The CDR3 is 15 residues long. V was trimmed by 3 bases and J by 2 bases, leaving 14 bases between them. The germline V gene encodes CDR1 SGHNT and CDR2 YYREEE (reference sequence). The CDR3 here is CASSWSRTENYGYTF. The CDR3 DNA reads TGTGCCAGCAGCTGGTCGAGAACCGAGAACTATGGCTACACCTTC.

The V call is TRBV11-2, the J call TRBJ2-7, with TRBD2 as a possible D gene (5 bases). The CDR3 covers 14 residues. CDR1 and CDR2 from the germline V gene are SGHAT and FQNNGV. The V end was cut by 2 bases, the J end by 3 bases, with 11 bases between. The CDR3 sequence is CASSLFSGNYEQYF. The CDR3 DNA follows: TGTGCCAGCAGCTTATTCAGCGGCAACTACGAGCAGTACTTC.

This clone occurred once. V gene TRBV4-1 combines with J gene TRBJ2-5, with 8 bases aligning to TRBD2. V was clipped by 4 bases and J by 4 bases; unmatched bases: 8. The CDR3 totals 15 residues. Germline CDR1 MGHRA, CDR2 YSYEKL. The DNA for the CDR3 is TGCGCCAGCAGCCTTTATGGCGGGAGGAGAGAGACCCAGTACTTC. Amino acid sequence: CASSLYGGRRETQYF.

The chain recombines TRBV7-2 with TRBJ2-7; TRBD2 matches at 10 bases. The germline V gene encodes CDR1 SGHTA and CDR2 FQGNSA. The V segment lost 5 bases and the J segment 4 bases; nucleotides outside the gene matches: 8. This CDR3 has 15 amino acids. The CDR3 region is CASSEATSGFYEQYF. The CDR3 DNA is TGTGCCAGCAGCGAAGCGACTAGCGGGTTTTACGAGCAGTACTTC.

This chain uses TRBV5-8 with TRBJ1-2, with D maybe TRBD1 (5 bases). CDR1 is SGHTS and CDR2 is YDEGEE in the germline V gene. Deletions cut 5 bases from V and 1 base from J, with 9 bases between. This CDR3 contains 13 residues. CDR3 in DNA: TGTGCCAGCAGTTTCGACAGTAACTATGGCTACACCTTC. It specifies CASSFDSNYGYTF.

The gene calls are TRBV18 and TRBJ1-5; D not certain. This CDR3 has 12 residues. Germline values: CDR1 KGHSH, CDR2 LQKENI. The V gene lost 3 bases and the J gene lost 9 bases, with 9 bases spanning the gap. Here the CDR3 reads CASSPAGRPQHF. CDR3 bases: TGTGCCAGCTCACCGGCGGGGAGGCCCCAGCATTTT. Full variable domain (missing parts from reference TRBV18 and TRBJ1-5): NAGVMQNPRHLVRRRGQEARLRCSPMKGHSHVYWYRQLPEEGLKFMVYLQKENIIDESGMPKERFSAEFPKEGPSILRIQQVVRGDSAAYFCASSPAGRPQHFGDGTRLSIL.

The V and J genes are TRBV7-2 and TRBJ1-1, with a tentative D call TRBD1 (5 bases). This CDR3 spans 14 amino acids. V lost 3 bases and J lost 6, with 14 bases in between. Looked up from germline, CDR1 is SGHTA and CDR2 is FQGNSA. The CDR3 loop reads CASSFSGGSPEAFF. CDR3 sequence (DNA): TGTGCCAGCAGCTTTTCGGGGGGGAGTCCTGAAGCTTTCTTT.

This chain links TRBV7-2 with TRBJ2-1, with D uncertain. The germline CDR1 and CDR2 sequences are SGHTA and FQGNSA. The CDR3 runs 12 residues. V was trimmed by 6 bases and J by 8 bases, leaving 11 bases between them. CDR3 protein: CASRYIVDEQFF. Here the CDR3 DNA reads TGTGCCAGCAGATACATAGTCGATGAGCAGTTCTTC.

This chain links TRBV5-3 with TRBJ2-5; TRBD2 matches at 14 bases. TRBV5-3 is sorted into the ORF group, with uncertain function. The CDR3 is made up of 19 amino acids. V shed 1 base and J 3 bases; nucleotides not matched to a gene: 11. The chain's CDR3 is CARSLKWTGTSGSEETQYF. The CDR3 region has the DNA TGTGCCAGAAGCTTGAAGTGGACCGGGACTAGCGGGAGTGAAGAGACCCAGTACTTC.

This clone was picked up a small number of times. CDR3 bases: TGTGCCAGCAGCCCGTTTGGCGGGAGGACCCAAGAGACCCAGTACTTC. Residues: CASSPFGGRTQETQYF. The chain couples TRBV14 to TRBJ2-5, with 8 bases matching TRBD2. Germline V CDR1 and CDR2: SGHDN, FVKESK. J was trimmed by 1 base and V by 4 bases; bases with no gene match: 8. There are 16 residues in the CDR3.

V and J are TRBV5-4 and TRBJ1-4; TRBD1 aligns across 9 bases. Germline CDR1 reads SGHNT; CDR2 reads YYREEE (reference sequence). This CDR3 region has 15 residues. Unmatched junction bases numbered 8, after V lost 4 bases and J lost 7 bases. The CDR3 region is CASSPTGGLGEKLFF. The DNA of the CDR3 is TGTGCCAGCAGCCCGACAGGGGGATTAGGTGAAAAACTGTTTTTT. The complete variable domain, with remaining parts taken from reference TRBV5-4 and TRBJ1-4, reads ETGVTQSPTHLIKTRGQQVTLRCSSQSGHNTVSWYQQALGQGPQFIFQYYREEENGRGNFPPRFSGLQFPNYSSELNVNALELDDSALYLCASSPTGGLGEKLFFGSGTQLSVL.

This chain uses TRBV7-8 with TRBJ2-4, with no clear D. The CDR3 contains 15 residues. Germline V lookup: CDR1 SGHVS, CDR2 FQNEAQ. V was pared by 0 bases and J by 0 bases, with 6 bases between. The CDR3 protein is CASSLARLAKNIQYF. The CDR3 region has the DNA TGTGCCAGCAGCTTAGCGAGACTAGCCAAAAACATTCAGTACTTC.

V usage is TRBV18 and J usage is TRBJ1-2; weak D call: TRBD1 (5 bases). With 4 bases removed from V and 7 bases from J, the gap between germline ends came to 19 bases. The CDR3 spans 15 residues. CDR1 is KGHSH and CDR2 is LQKENI in the germline V gene. For the CDR3, the DNA is TGTGCCAGCTCACGAGGAACCGGGACTCTCTCTGGCTACACCTTC. Translating it yields CASSRGTGTLSGYTF.

The chain couples TRBV19 to TRBJ1-5; D is ambiguous. This CDR3 has 13 residues. V was pared by 3 bases and J by 4 bases, with 7 bases between. Germline values: CDR1 LNHDA, CDR2 SQIVND (reference sequence). CDR3 amino acids: CASSIRGNQPQHF. As DNA, the CDR3 is TGTGCCAGTAGTATTCGAGGGAATCAGCCCCAGCATTTT. The full variable domain, rest sourced from reference TRBV19 and TRBJ1-5, is DGGITQSPKYLFRKEGQNVTLSCEQNLNHDAMYWYRQDPGQGLRLIYYSQIVNDFQKGDIAEGYSVSREKKESFPLTVTSAQKNPTAFYLCASSIRGNQPQHFGDGTRLSIL.

The chain recombines TRBV6-5 with TRBJ1-1; unclear D gene. Trimming cost V 0 bases and J 0 bases, with 11 bases left between them. Germline lookup yields CDR1 MNHEY and CDR2 SVGAGI. The CDR3 is made up of 16 amino acids. CDR3: CASSYSIGKLNTEAFF. The DNA of the CDR3 is TGTGCCAGCAGTTACTCGATAGGGAAATTGAACACTGAAGCTTTCTTT.

The V and J genes are TRBV4-3 and TRBJ2-7, with D perhaps matching TRBD1 (5 bases). V lost 0 bases and J lost 2, with 8 bases in between. The CDR3 runs 14 residues. Germline CDR1 is LGHNA and CDR2 is YSLEER. For the CDR3, the DNA is TGCGCCAGCAGCCAAGACCGCAGGGCCTACGAGCAGTACTTC. It translates to CASSQDRRAYEQYF.